These 6 T cell receptor beta chains were all obtained from the same sample, sequenced in a study of cytomegalovirus exposure and HLA in healthy donors. Primers included in the PCR were 60 Vbeta and 13 Jbeta primers. Assay: immunoSEQ multiplex PCR; the TCRdb copy retains only in-frame clones and omits some. The table has fewer than 150,000 clones, 78% seen once. Sequences were obtained from PBMCs. These TCRs come from a male donor in good health and CMV-seronegative.

The chain couples TRBV27 to TRBJ1-2; 8 bases are a match to TRBD1. CDR3 length: 14 amino acids. V dropped 4 bases and J dropped 8; count of bases not matched to a gene: 9. Germline assignment: CDR1 MNHEY and CDR2 SMNVEV (reference sequence). Here the CDR3 reads CASSSGTGLIGYTF. The CDR3 region has the DNA TGTGCCAGCAGTTCGGGGACAGGACTCATCGGCTACACCTTC.

This chain uses TRBV7-6 with TRBJ2-1; 7 bases agree with TRBD1. Unmatched junction bases numbered 9, after V lost 5 bases and J lost 5 bases. The CDR3 has 15 residues. CDR1 is SGHVS and CDR2 is FNYEAQ in the germline V gene. The chain's CDR3 is CASSTHRGVNNEQFF. The CDR3 DNA reads TGTGCCAGCAGCACACACAGGGGCGTTAACAATGAGCAGTTCTTC.

Only a few counts were recorded for this clone. V gene TRBV5-1 combines with J gene TRBJ2-1; TRBD1 is a possible D gene (5 bases). CDR3 size: 15 residues. Looked up from germline, CDR1 is SGHRS and CDR2 is YFSETQ. V was shortened by 1 base and J by 2 bases, with 10 bases between the two germline ends. The CDR3 is CASSLWEGAYNEQFF. The CDR3 nucleotides are TGCGCCAGCAGCTTGTGGGAAGGGGCCTACAATGAGCAGTTCTTC.

About this clone: A read error may produce the germline difference seen at one junction end. The chain employs TRBV19 and TRBJ1-5, with D tentatively TRBD1 (6 bases). Germline V CDR1 and CDR2: LNHDA, SQIVND (reference sequence). The CDR3 is 15 residues long. The CDR3 spells CPSRSLDSYNQPQHF. The CDR3 DNA follows: TGTCCCAGTAGAAGTTTGGACAGCTACAATCAGCCCCAGCATTTT.

The chain combines TRBV6-1 with TRBJ2-7; D unresolved. With 8 bases removed from V and 4 bases from J, the gap between germline ends came to 9 bases. Germline loops: CDR1 MNHNS, CDR2 SASEGT. CDR3 length: 11 amino acids. The CDR3 loop reads CASERSYEQYF. The CDR3 region has the DNA TGTGCCAGCGAAAGGAGTTACGAGCAGTACTTC.

The chain joins TRBV11-3 to TRBJ2-7; the D gene is possibly TRBD2 (7 bases). This CDR3 spans 13 amino acids. Germline V lookup: CDR1 SGHNT, CDR2 YENEEA. V dropped 3 bases and J dropped 2 bases, with 8 bases sitting between them. In DNA, the CDR3 is TGTGCCAGCAGCTTGGGGGGGCCCTACGAGCAGTACTTC. It is translated as CASSLGGPYEQYF.